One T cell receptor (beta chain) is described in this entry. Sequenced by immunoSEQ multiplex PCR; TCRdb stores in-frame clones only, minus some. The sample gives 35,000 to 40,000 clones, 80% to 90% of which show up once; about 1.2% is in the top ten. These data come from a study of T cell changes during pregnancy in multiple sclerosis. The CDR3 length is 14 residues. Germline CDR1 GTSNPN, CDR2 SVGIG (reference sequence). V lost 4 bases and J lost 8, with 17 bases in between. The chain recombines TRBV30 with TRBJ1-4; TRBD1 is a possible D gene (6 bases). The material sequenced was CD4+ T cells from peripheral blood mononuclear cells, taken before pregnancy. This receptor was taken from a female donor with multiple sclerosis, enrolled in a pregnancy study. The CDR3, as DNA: TGTGCCTGGAACTCGGGGGGCGGAAACGAAAAACTGTTTTTT. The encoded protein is CAWNSGGGNEKLFF. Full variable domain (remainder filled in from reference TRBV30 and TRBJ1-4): SQTIHQWPATLVQPVGSPLSLECTVEGTSNPNLYWYRQAAGRGLQLLFYSVGIGQISSEVPQNLSASRPQDRQFILSSKKLLLSDSGFYLCAWNSGGGNEKLFFGSGTQLSVL.